This T cell receptor beta chain was recovered during a study of T-cell reconstitution after alpha-beta-depleted transplantation in children. This clonotype was detected a few times. Preparation of the TCRbeta library involved a method that used unique molecular identifiers. TCRdb analysed the PCR reads with MiXCR anew, one entry per CDR3 protein. The sample lists roughly 200,000 distinct CDR3 sequences; 8.5% to 10% were seen once. The V segment lost 1 base and the J segment 4 bases; nucleotides outside the gene matches: 7. The CDR3 runs to 15 residues. In germline, CDR1 is GTSNPN, CDR2 SVGIG (reference sequence).

The chain carries TRBV30 and TRBJ1-3; 7 bases align to TRBD1. This clonotype was sampled from a human donor who donated a stem cell graft to a child with acute lymphoblastic leukemia. The material was PBMCs from the stem cell graft donor, obtained from the stem cell graft. Here the CDR3 DNA reads TGTGCCTGGAGTGCAGTACGGGGACAGGGAAACACCATATATTTT. It specifies CAWSAVRGQGNTIYF.